This T cell receptor beta chain was sequenced in a study of beta chain features in type 1 diabetes. As for this clone: Its matching antigen is unknown.

Study outcomes and limitations: TCRB CDR3s were moderately but significantly shorter in Type 1 diabetes patients in all four CD4+ subsets.

Since all of the isolated RNA was reverse transcribed, expressed TCRB transcripts were what got sequenced. Only in-frame clones appear in the TCRdb table, and some are missing; sequencing was by immunoSEQ multiplex PCR. Of some 500,000 clones in the sample, 10% to 12% are singletons; the top ten hold over 0.04%. From germline, CDR1 is KGHSH and CDR2 LQKENI. CDR3 length: 15 amino acids. V dropped 3 bases and J dropped 6; count of bases not matched to a gene: 3. J is TRBJ2-1 and V is TRBV18; 12 bases are a match to TRBD2. This TCR was sampled from a young woman in good health. The sequenced material came from naive CD4+ T cells from blood. CDR3 bases: TGTGCCAGCTCACCGCGGACTAGCGGGATCAATGAGCAGTTCTTC. Its protein product is CASSPRTSGINEQFF.